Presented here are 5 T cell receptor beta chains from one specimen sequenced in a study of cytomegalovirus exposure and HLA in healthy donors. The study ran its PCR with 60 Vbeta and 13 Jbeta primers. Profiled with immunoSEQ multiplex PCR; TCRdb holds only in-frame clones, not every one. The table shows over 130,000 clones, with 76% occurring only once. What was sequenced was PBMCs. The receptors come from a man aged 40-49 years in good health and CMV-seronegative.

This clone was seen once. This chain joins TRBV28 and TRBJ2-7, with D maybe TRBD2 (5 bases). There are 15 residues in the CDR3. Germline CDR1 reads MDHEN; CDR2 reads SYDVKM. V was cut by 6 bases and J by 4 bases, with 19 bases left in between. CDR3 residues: CASRPNWRGLYEQYF. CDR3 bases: TGTGCCAGCAGACCAAATTGGCGAGGGTTATACGAGCAGTACTTC.

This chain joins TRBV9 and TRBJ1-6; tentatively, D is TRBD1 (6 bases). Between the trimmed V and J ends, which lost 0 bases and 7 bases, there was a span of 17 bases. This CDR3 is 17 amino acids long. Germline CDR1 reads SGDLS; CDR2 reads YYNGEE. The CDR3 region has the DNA TGTGCCAGCAGCGTAGCACCTCGGGACATCGGGAATTCACCCCTCCACTTT. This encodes CASSVAPRDIGNSPLHF.

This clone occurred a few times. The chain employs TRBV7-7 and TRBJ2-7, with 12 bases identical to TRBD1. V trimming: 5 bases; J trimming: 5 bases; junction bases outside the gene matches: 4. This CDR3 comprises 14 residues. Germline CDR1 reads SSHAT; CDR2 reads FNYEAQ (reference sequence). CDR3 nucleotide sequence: TGTGCCAGCAGCGTGGGGACAGGGGGCCACGAGCAGTACTTC. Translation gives CASSVGTGGHEQYF.

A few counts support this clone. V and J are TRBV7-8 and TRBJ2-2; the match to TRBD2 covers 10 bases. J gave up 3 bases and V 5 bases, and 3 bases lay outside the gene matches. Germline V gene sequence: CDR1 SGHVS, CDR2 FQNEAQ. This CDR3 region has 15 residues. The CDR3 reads CASSERGGYTGELFF. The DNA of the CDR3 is TGTGCCAGCAGCGAGCGGGGGGGTTACACCGGGGAGCTGTTTTTT.

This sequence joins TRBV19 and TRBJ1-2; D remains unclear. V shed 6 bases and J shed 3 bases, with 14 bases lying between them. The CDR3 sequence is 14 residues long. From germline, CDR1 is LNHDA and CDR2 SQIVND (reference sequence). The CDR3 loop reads CASRPWLGDYGYTF. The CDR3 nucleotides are TGTGCCAGTAGACCCTGGCTGGGCGACTATGGCTACACCTTC.